Shown below are 14 T cell receptor beta chains from a single sample sequenced in a study of technical replicates of blood from a handful of donors. This table comes from immunoSEQ multiplex PCR, and its TCRdb copy is limited to in-frame clones, with some not included. The sample carries 65,000 to 80,000 clones, under 99% recorded once. Sequences were obtained from T cells isolated from PBMCs. These receptors all stem from a human donor in good health.

V and J are TRBV30 and TRBJ2-3, with 10 positions matching TRBD2. Germline CDR1 GTSNPN, CDR2 SVGIG (reference sequence). Trimming cost V 0 bases and J 5 bases; bases outside gene matches: 2. The CDR3 covers 14 residues. CDR3 residues: CAWSVLAGLDTQYF. The CDR3 DNA reads as TGTGCCTGGAGTGTACTAGCGGGATTAGATACGCAGTATTTT.

The chain is built from TRBV27 and TRBJ2-7; 8 nucleotides align to TRBD2. Germline V gives CDR1 MNHEY, CDR2 SMNVEV (reference sequence). This CDR3 comprises 18 residues. V shed 0 bases and J 3 bases; nucleotides not matched to a gene: 13. The CDR3 sequence: CASSLSGVPGLGNYEQYF. CDR3 nucleotides: TGTGCCAGCAGTTTATCAGGGGTCCCGGGACTAGGTAACTACGAGCAGTACTTC.

The table lists this clone with a count of one. V usage is TRBV7-6 and J usage is TRBJ2-1; TRBD2 matches at 9 bases. This CDR3 has 15 amino acids. Per the germline V gene, CDR1 is SGHVS and CDR2 is FNYEAQ. Germline trimming cut 3 bases from V and 6 bases from J; bases unmatched to any gene: 6. CDR3 nucleotide sequence: TGTGCCAGCAGCTTCGCGAGCGGGAGGATCAATGAGCAGTTCTTC. It is translated as CASSFASGRINEQFF.

The V call is TRBV29-1, the J call TRBJ1-4; D perhaps matches TRBD1 (6 bases). Trimming cost V 7 bases and J 5 bases, with 11 bases left between them. The germline V gene encodes CDR1 SQVTM and CDR2 ANQGSEA. The CDR3 length is 12 residues. As DNA, the CDR3 is TGCAGCGGCGGACAGCAGAATGAAAAACTGTTTTTT. Translating it yields CSGGQQNEKLFF.

The V and J genes are TRBV4-1 and TRBJ1-4, with a weak D call TRBD1 (5 bases). CDR3 size: 17 residues. V dropped 9 bases and J dropped 5 bases, with 25 bases sitting between them. Germline-derived CDR1 and CDR2 are MGHRA and YSYEKL. The CDR3 spells CASRYGRDGGLNEKLFF. The CDR3 nucleotides are TGCGCCAGTAGGTACGGCCGCGACGGGGGATTAAATGAAAAACTGTTTTTT.

V gene TRBV10-3 combines with J gene TRBJ2-1; 9 nucleotides agree with TRBD2. Germline values: CDR1 ENHRY, CDR2 SYGVKD. J gave up 7 bases and V 4 bases, and 2 bases lay outside the gene matches. The length of the CDR3 is 13 residues. CDR3 residues: CAISGTSVNEQFF. The CDR3 bases are TGTGCCATCAGTGGGACTAGCGTTAATGAGCAGTTCTTC.

The chain employs TRBV6-1 and TRBJ2-6, with D tentatively TRBD2 (6 bases). The CDR3 covers 15 residues. Trimming cost V 7 bases and J 2 bases, with 12 bases left between them. Germline V gene lookup returns CDR1 MNHNS and CDR2 SASEGT. The CDR3 here is CASTMEGAGANVLTF. CDR3 sequence (DNA): TGTGCCAGCACCATGGAGGGTGCTGGGGCCAACGTCCTGACTTTC.

The chain is built from TRBV6-1 and TRBJ2-2; D is possibly TRBD2 (5 bases). CDR1 and CDR2 from the germline V gene are MNHNS and SASEGT. Trimming pared 3 bases from V and 3 bases from J, leaving 11 bases between. The CDR3 loop spans 15 amino acids. The CDR3 loop is CASSDSWGDTGELFF. CDR3 DNA: TGTGCCAGCAGTGATTCGTGGGGAGACACCGGGGAGCTGTTTTTT.

This chain links TRBV6-6 with TRBJ2-7; TRBD1 agrees at 8 bases. This CDR3 has 16 residues. Germline V gene lookup returns CDR1 MNHNY and CDR2 SVGAGI (reference sequence). Unmatched junction bases numbered 9, after V lost 5 bases and J lost 0 bases. The CDR3 DNA is TGTGCCAGCAGTCCTACAGGGGGGATAAGCTCCTACGAGCAGTACTTC. The encoded protein is CASSPTGGISSYEQYF.

The chain has TRBV19 and TRBJ2-7; TRBD2 might be the D (6 bases). The length of the CDR3 is 13 residues. Germline V gene data show CDR1 as LNHDA and CDR2 as SQIVND (reference sequence). V shed 3 bases and J shed 5 bases, with 11 bases lying between them. CDR3 nucleotides: TGTGCCAGTAGTATGACGGGAGCCAACGAGCAGTACTTC. Residues: CASSMTGANEQYF.

V usage is TRBV6-1 and J usage is TRBJ2-3; 10 bases agree with TRBD2. Germline lookup yields CDR1 MNHNS and CDR2 SASEGT. CDR3 size: 15 residues. Germline trimming cut 6 bases from V and 0 bases from J; bases unmatched to any gene: 3. CDR3 DNA sequence: TGTGCCAGCAGCCGGACTAGCGGAAGCACAGATACGCAGTATTTT. It specifies CASSRTSGSTDTQYF.

This chain uses TRBV28 with TRBJ1-2; 7 nucleotides agree with TRBD1. V lost 7 bases, J lost 2 bases, and 1 base stayed unmatched. In germline, CDR1 is MDHEN, CDR2 SYDVKM. The CDR3 length is 12 residues. This CDR3 reads CASTTGNYGYTF. CDR3 sequence (DNA): TGTGCCAGCACGACAGGGAACTATGGCTACACCTTC.

The chain has TRBV6-5 and TRBJ1-5; 7 positions agree with TRBD1. The CDR3 extends over 15 amino acids. From germline, CDR1 is MNHEY and CDR2 SVGAGI. V lost 5 bases and J lost 3; bases outside the gene matches: 7. DNA for the CDR3: TGTGCCAGCAGTCTGACAGGGCAGGTCAATCAGCCCCAGCATTTT. It codes for CASSLTGQVNQPQHF.

The V gene is TRBV27, the J gene TRBJ2-5; TRBD1 aligns across 9 bases. Germline CDR1 MNHEY, CDR2 SMNVEV (reference sequence). This CDR3 spans 14 amino acids. V was clipped by 6 bases and J by 5 bases; unmatched bases: 7. The CDR3 coding sequence is TGTGCCAGCAGGGCACAGGGGGCCCGGGAGACCCAGTACTTC. Amino acid sequence: CASRAQGARETQYF.